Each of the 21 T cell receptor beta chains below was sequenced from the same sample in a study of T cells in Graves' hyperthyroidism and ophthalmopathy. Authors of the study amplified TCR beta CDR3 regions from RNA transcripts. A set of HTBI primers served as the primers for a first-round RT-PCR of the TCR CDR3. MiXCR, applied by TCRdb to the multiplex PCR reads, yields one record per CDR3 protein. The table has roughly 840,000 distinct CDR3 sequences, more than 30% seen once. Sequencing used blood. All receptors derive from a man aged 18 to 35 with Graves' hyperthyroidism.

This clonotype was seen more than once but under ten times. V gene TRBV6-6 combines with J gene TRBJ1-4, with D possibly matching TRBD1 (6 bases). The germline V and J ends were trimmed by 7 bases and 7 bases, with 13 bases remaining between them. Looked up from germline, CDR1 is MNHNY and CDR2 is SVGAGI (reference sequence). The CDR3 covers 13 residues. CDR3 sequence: CASTRGTPEKLFF. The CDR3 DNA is TGTGCCAGCACCCGCGGGACACCTGAAAAACTGTTTTTT.

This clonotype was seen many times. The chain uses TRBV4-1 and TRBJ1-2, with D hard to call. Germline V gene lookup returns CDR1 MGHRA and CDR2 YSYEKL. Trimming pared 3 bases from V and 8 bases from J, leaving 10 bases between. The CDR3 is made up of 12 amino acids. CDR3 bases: TGCGCCAGCAGCCAGGAAGCTTACGGCTACACCTTC. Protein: CASSQEAYGYTF.

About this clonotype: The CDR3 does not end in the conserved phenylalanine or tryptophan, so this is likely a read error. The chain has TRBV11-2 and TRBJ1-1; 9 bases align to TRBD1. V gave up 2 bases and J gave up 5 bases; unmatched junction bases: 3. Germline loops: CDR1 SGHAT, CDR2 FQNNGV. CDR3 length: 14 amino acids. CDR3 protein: CASSLRQGVTEAFL. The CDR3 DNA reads TGTGCCAGCAGCTTAAGACAGGGGGTTACTGAAGCTTTCCTT.

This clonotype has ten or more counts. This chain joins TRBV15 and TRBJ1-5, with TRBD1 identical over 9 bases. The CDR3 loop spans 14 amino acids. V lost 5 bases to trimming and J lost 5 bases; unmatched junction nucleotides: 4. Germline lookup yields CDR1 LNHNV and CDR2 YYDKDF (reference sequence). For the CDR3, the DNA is TGTGCCACCAGCCTTCGGACAGGGGATCAGCCCCAGCATTTT. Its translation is CATSLRTGDQPQHF.

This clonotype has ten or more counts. The CDR3 sequence: CSAGQGTNQPQHF. CDR3 nucleotides: TGCAGCGCAGGACAGGGGACAAATCAGCCCCAGCATTTT. This chain connects TRBV29-1 to TRBJ1-5; 9 nucleotides align to TRBD1. The CDR3 runs to 13 residues. Trimming took 7 bases from V and 4 from J; bases not matched to a gene: 5. Germline CDR1 and CDR2: SQVTM and ANQGSEA.

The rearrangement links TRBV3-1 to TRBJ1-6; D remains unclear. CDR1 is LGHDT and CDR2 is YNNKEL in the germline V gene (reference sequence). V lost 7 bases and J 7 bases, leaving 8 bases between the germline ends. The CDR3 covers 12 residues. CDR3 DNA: TGTGCCAGCACCGATCCGAATTCACCCCTCCACTTT. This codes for CASTDPNSPLHF. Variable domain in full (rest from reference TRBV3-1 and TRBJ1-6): DTAVSQTPKYLVTQMGNDKSIKCEQNLGHDTMYWYKQDSKKFLKIMFSYNNKELIINETVPNRFSPKSPDKAHLNLHINSLELGDSAVYFCASTDPNSPLHFGNGTRLTVT.

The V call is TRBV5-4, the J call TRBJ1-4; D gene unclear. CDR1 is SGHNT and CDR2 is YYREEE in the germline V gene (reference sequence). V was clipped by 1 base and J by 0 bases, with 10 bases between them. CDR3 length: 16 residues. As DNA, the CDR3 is TGTGCCAGCAGCTTGAACGTAGGCCCAACTAATGAAAAACTGTTTTTT. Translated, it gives CASSLNVGPTNEKLFF.

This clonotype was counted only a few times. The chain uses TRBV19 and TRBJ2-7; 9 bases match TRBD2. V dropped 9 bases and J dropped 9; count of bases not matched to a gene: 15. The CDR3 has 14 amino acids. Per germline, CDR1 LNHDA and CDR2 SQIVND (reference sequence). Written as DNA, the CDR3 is TGTGCCAGCCGTAAAGGGACTAGCCAATCCGTGCAGTACTTC. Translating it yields CASRKGTSQSVQYF.

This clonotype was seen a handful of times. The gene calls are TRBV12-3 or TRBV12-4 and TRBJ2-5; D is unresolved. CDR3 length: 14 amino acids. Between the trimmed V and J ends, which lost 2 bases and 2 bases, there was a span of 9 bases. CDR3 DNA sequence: TGTGCCAGCAGTTTATTCCGAGTACAAGAGACCCAGTACTTC. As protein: CASSLFRVQETQYF.

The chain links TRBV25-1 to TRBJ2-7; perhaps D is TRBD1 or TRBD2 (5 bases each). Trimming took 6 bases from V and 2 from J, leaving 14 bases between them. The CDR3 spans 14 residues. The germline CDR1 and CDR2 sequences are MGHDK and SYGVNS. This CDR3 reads CASSQEGTPYEQYF. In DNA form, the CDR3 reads TGTGCCAGCAGCCAAGAAGGGACCCCCTACGAGCAGTACTTC.

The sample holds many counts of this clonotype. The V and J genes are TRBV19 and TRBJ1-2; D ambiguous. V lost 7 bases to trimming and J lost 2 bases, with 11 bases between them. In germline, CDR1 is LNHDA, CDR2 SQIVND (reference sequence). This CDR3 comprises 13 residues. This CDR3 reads CASIAGWNYGYTF. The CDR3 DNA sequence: TGTGCCAGTATCGCAGGCTGGAACTATGGCTACACCTTC.

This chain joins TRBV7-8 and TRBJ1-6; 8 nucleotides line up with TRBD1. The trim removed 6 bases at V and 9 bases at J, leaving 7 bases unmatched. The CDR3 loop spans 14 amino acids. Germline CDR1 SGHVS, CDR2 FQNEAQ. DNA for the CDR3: TGTGCCAGCAGTATAGGGACAGGAGGTTCACCCCTCCACTTT. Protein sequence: CASSIGTGGSPLHF.

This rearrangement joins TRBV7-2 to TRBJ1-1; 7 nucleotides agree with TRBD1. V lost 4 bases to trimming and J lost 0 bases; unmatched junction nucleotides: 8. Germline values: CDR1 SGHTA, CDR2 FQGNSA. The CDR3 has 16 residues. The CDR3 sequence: CASSWRQGDMNTEAFF. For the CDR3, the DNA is TGTGCCAGCAGCTGGAGACAGGGAGACATGAACACTGAAGCTTTCTTT.

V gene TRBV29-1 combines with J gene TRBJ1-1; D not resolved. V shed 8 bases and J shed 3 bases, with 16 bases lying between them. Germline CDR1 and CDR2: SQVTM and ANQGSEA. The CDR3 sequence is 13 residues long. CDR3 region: CSLGVFVDTEAFF. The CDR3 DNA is TGCAGCTTGGGCGTCTTTGTGGACACTGAAGCTTTCTTT.

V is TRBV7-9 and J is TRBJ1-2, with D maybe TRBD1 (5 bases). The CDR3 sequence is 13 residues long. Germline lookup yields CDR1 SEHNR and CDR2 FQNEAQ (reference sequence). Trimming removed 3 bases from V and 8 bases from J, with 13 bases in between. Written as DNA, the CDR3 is TGTGCCAGCAGCTTGGCAGGAGGGGCCGGCTACACCTTC. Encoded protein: CASSLAGGAGYTF.

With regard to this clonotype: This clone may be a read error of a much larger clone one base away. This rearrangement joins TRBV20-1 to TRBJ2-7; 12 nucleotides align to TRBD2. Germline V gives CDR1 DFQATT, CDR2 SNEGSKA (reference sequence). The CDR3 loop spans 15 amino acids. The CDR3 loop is CIAPPTSGRVYEQYF. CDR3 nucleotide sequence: TGCATTGCTCCCCCGACTAGCGGGAGAGTCTACGAGCAGTACTTC.

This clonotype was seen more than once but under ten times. The CDR3 sequence is CASSPEGGPIYEQYF. The CDR3 coding sequence is TGTGCCAGTAGTCCCGAAGGGGGCCCCATCTACGAGCAGTACTTC. J is TRBJ2-7 and V is TRBV19; the match to TRBD1 covers 7 bases. The V and J ends lost 5 bases and 3 bases, in that order; junction bases with no gene match: 10. The CDR3 runs to 15 residues. Germline assignment: CDR1 LNHDA and CDR2 SQIVND (reference sequence).

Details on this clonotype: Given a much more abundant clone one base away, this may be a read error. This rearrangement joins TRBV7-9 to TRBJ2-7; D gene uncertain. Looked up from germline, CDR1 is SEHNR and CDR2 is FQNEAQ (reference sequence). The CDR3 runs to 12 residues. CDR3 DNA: TGTGCCGGCAGCCCGGCCGGAAGCGAGCAGTACTTC. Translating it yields CAGSPAGSEQYF.

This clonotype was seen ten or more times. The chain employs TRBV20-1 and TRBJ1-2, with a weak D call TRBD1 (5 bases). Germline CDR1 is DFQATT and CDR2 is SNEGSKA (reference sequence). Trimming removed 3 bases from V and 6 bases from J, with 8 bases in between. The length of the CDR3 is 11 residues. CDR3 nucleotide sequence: TGCAGTGCTAGTTCAGGGCATGGCTACACCTTC. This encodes CSASSGHGYTF.

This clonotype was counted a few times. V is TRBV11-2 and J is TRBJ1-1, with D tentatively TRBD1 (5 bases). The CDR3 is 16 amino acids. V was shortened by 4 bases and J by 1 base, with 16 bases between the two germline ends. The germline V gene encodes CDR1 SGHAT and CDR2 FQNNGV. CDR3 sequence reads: CASSWPYRTKNTEAFF. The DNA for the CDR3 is TGTGCCAGCAGCTGGCCTTATAGGACAAAGAACACTGAAGCTTTCTTT.

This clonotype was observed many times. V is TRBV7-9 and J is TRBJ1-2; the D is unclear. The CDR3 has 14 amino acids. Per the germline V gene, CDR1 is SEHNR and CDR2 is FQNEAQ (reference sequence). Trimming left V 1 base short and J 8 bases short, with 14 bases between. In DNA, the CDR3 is TGTGCCAGCAGCTTAGAGGCAACTCAGATAGGCTACACCTTC. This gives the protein CASSLEATQIGYTF.